This is a list of T cell receptor beta chains from one sample in a study of identical twins. MiXCR, run by TCRdb on the 5' RACE reads, gives a single entry per CDR3 protein. The sample contains hundreds of thousands of distinct CDR3 sequences, 15% to 20% of which appear only once. The same sample was also used in a study of T cells expressing NK-cell markers.

Input material: PBMCs. The receptors originated from a woman aged 18-29 years in good health. Both conserved end residues are part of each CDR3. The D gene is left open where the match is weak. The size of a clone is reported for some rows only, either as once, few or many, or as a class for expanded clones.

J	V	size	D	DNA	CDR3
TRBJ2-3	TRBV10-3	once	TRBD1	TGTGCCATCAGTGATCGTGACAGGGGCACAGATACGCAGTATTTT	CAISDRDRGTDTQYF
TRBJ2-5	TRBV6-2/TRBV6-3	few	NA	TGTGCCAGCCTCCGCAGGGGCGAAGAGACCCAGTACTTC	CASLRRGEETQYF
TRBJ1-2	TRBV20-1	NA	NA	TGCAGTGCTAGCCCGCGGGGTGACTATGGCTACACCTTC	CSASPRGDYGYTF
TRBJ2-3	TRBV5-1	NA	NA	TGCGCCAGCAGCTTGGTACGAAGGGACACAGATACGCAGTATTTT	CASSLVRRDTDTQYF
TRBJ1-2	TRBV29-1	NA	NA	TGCAGCGTTGCTGGGGGCGATAGCTATGGCTACACCTTC	CSVAGGDSYGYTF
TRBJ1-2	TRBV7-9	few	NA	TGTGCCAGCAGCTTCGGGGGCGCGTGGGCCTATGGCTACACCTTC	CASSFGGAWAYGYTF
TRBJ2-2	TRBV29-1	NA	TRBD1	TGCAGCGCCGCATACAGGGGGAACACCGGGGAGCTGTTTTTT	CSAAYRGNTGELFF
TRBJ2-2	TRBV7-6	NA	NA	TGTGCCAGCAGATATCGCCCGGGGACGGCCGGGGAGCTGTTTTTT	CASRYRPGTAGELFF
TRBJ2-7	TRBV6-2/TRBV6-3	NA	NA	TGTGCCATTTCAGACAGGTCCTACGAGCAGTACTTC	CAISDRSYEQYF
TRBJ2-1	TRBV6-1	few	NA	TGTGCCAGCAGAACGGCCCCCGACAATGAGCAGTTCTTC	CASRTAPDNEQFF
TRBJ2-1	TRBV10-2	few	NA	TGCGCCAGCAGTGACTTTGATGAGCAGTTCTTC	CASSDFDEQFF
TRBJ2-3	TRBV27	NA	NA	TGTGCCAGCAGTTTTTCGCCCTTCGGGGATACGCAGTATTTT	CASSFSPFGDTQYF
TRBJ2-1	TRBV10-3	NA	TRBD2	TGTGCCATCAGTGTAGGGCAACTAGCGGCCACGGGCTATGAGCAGTTCTTC	CAISVGQLAATGYEQFF
TRBJ2-1	TRBV20-1	NA	NA	TGCAGTGCTACTCAAGCGAGAAGCTCCTACAATGAGCAGTTCTTC	CSATQARSSYNEQFF
TRBJ1-2	TRBV6-5	NA	NA	TGTGCCAGCAGTTACTCTAGCGATATTTTCTATGGCTACACCTTC	CASSYSSDIFYGYTF
TRBJ2-5	TRBV12-3/TRBV12-4	NA	TRBD2	TGTGCCAGCACCTTTTTCAGCGGACTAGCGGGAGGATCACGGGGGGAGACCCAGTACTTC	CASTFFSGLAGGSRGETQYF
TRBJ2-3	TRBV7-2	once	TRBD2	TGTGCCAGCAGCTTAGGTGGTAGCGGGAGTAATACGCAGTATTTT	CASSLGGSGSNTQYF
TRBJ1-1	TRBV7-2	NA	NA	TGTGCCAGCAGCTTAGTCCGCAGGTACGGCACTGAAGCTTTCTTT	CASSLVRRYGTEAFF
TRBJ1-1	TRBV5-1	few	NA	TGCGCCAGCAGCTTGGTTCCACTGAACACTGAAGCTTTCTTT	CASSLVPLNTEAFF
TRBJ2-7	TRBV11-2	few	NA	TGTGCCAGCAGCTTGTTCGGAGCCTGGTTATACGAGCAGTACTTC	CASSLFGAWLYEQYF
TRBJ2-1	TRBV20-1	few	TRBD2	TGCAGTCTACAACTACTAGCGGGGGGACTTCATGAGCAGTTCTTC	CSLQLLAGGLHEQFF
TRBJ2-3	TRBV12-3/TRBV12-4	NA	NA	TGTGCCAGCAGTTTCGTAATGGGGAATACGCAGTATTTT	CASSFVMGNTQYF
TRBJ2-7	TRBV12-3/TRBV12-4	NA	TRBD1	TGTGCCAGCAGTTTAAGGGGGCCAACCTTCTACGAGCAGTACTTC	CASSLRGPTFYEQYF
TRBJ1-6	TRBV7-2	NA	NA	TGTGCCAGCACCCTGGCCAGCTCCTATAATTCACCCCTCCACTTT	CASTLASSYNSPLHF
TRBJ2-5	TRBV20-1	few	NA	TGCAGTGCTCGTAATGCGCGTCAAGGGGAGACCCAGTACTTC	CSARNARQGETQYF
TRBJ1-2	TRBV6-5	NA	TRBD1	TGTGCCAGCAGTTACTCGAGGGACAGGGTCTATGGCTACACCTTC	CASSYSRDRVYGYTF
TRBJ1-2	TRBV7-9	few	NA	TGTGCCAGCAGCGAGGGAAGCCGCCCATCGGGTGGCTACACCTTC	CASSEGSRPSGGYTF
TRBJ2-5	TRBV5-1	NA	TRBD2	TGCGCCAGCAGCGCTCCGGGACTAGCGGGAGAAGAGACCCAGTACTTC	CASSAPGLAGEETQYF
TRBJ2-1	TRBV5-1	few	NA	TGCGCCACCGGGGGAGGCTCGGCCAATGAGCAGTTCTTC	CATGGGSANEQFF
TRBJ2-2	TRBV29-1	few	TRBD2	TGCAGCGTGAGGGGACTAACCAACACCGGGGAGCTGTTTTTT	CSVRGLTNTGELFF
TRBJ2-5	TRBV6-5	NA	NA	TGTGCCAGCAGTTACCTCCGTCTATATGCCAGAGAGACCCAGTACTTC	CASSYLRLYARETQYF
TRBJ2-1	TRBV5-1	few	NA	TGTGCCAGCAGCTTAGCGGCGGGACCCTACAATGAGCAGTTCTTC	CASSLAAGPYNEQFF
TRBJ2-5	TRBV10-2	few	NA	TGCGCCAGCAGTGAGTCTACGGAATATCGAGAGACCCAGTACTTC	CASSESTEYRETQYF
TRBJ1-5	TRBV20-1	few	TRBD1	TGCAGTGCTGGGACAGAGAATCAGCCCCAGCATTTT	CSAGTENQPQHF
TRBJ2-1	TRBV5-1	few	NA	TGCGCCAGCAGCTTGGCCGGAGCCAGCTTAGCACCAAGGTTCTTC	CASSLAGASLAPRFF
TRBJ2-5	TRBV18	few	NA	TGTGCCAGCTCTCCAGGGGTGTTGACAGAGACCCAGTACTTC	CASSPGVLTETQYF
TRBJ2-1	TRBV5-1	NA	NA	TGCGCCAGCACGAGGGAGAGCTCCTACAATGAGCAGTTCTTC	CASTRESSYNEQFF
TRBJ2-7	TRBV5-1	few	NA	TGCGCCAGCAGCTTGGAACAGGGAGAGCAGTACTTC	CASSLEQGEQYF
TRBJ2-5	TRBV3-1	NA	NA	TGTGCCAGCAGCCGATGGATAATACAAGAGACCCAGTACTTC	CASSRWIIQETQYF
TRBJ1-3	TRBV7-2	NA	NA	TGTGCCAGCAGCCTCTTCGGGGGGCGAGGAAACACCATATATTTT	CASSLFGGRGNTIYF
TRBJ2-4	TRBV20-1	few	NA	TGCAGTGCTAGGACACACCTCAGTCTAGCCAAAAACATTCAGTACTTC	CSARTHLSLAKNIQYF
TRBJ2-1	TRBV6-4	few	NA	TGTGCCAGCAGTCTATTTTCCGGGGCGAATGAGCAGTTCTTC	CASSLFSGANEQFF
TRBJ1-1	TRBV3-1	NA	NA	TGTGCCAGCACCCTGCAGGGATTGAACACTGAAGCTTTCTTT	CASTLQGLNTEAFF
TRBJ2-1	TRBV11-3	few	TRBD2	TGTGCCAGCAGCTTGGTTTTACTAGCGGGGGTAGGGAATGAGCAGTTCTTC	CASSLVLLAGVGNEQFF
TRBJ2-7	TRBV5-1	few	NA	TGCGCCAGCAGCTTGGGTGACCCATACGAGCAGTACTTC	CASSLGDPYEQYF
TRBJ1-1	TRBV4-3	few	NA	TGCGCCAGCAGCCGCTACGCGACGGAGGGCCTTAGTGCTTTCTTT	CASSRYATEGLSAFF
TRBJ2-1	TRBV12-3/TRBV12-4	many	TRBD2	TGTGCCAGCAGTTTGAGCGGGAGTCGGAGTGAGCAGTTCTTC	CASSLSGSRSEQFF
TRBJ2-3	TRBV7-9	few	TRBD2	TGTGCCAGCAGCTCCGGACCGGGACTAGCAGCAGATACGCAGTATTTT	CASSSGPGLAADTQYF
TRBJ2-5	TRBV5-1	NA	TRBD2	TGCGCCAGCAGCTTGCAGCGGGGGGACGTAGAGACCCAGTACTTC	CASSLQRGDVETQYF
TRBJ2-7	TRBV7-9	NA	NA	TGTGCCAGCAGCCCCCAACTGGGACCCAGGACCTACGAGCAGTACTTC	CASSPQLGPRTYEQYF
TRBJ2-7	TRBV3-1	few	NA	TGTGCCAGCAGCCGGCCCTCCGGGGGAACCTACGAGCAGTACTTC	CASSRPSGGTYEQYF